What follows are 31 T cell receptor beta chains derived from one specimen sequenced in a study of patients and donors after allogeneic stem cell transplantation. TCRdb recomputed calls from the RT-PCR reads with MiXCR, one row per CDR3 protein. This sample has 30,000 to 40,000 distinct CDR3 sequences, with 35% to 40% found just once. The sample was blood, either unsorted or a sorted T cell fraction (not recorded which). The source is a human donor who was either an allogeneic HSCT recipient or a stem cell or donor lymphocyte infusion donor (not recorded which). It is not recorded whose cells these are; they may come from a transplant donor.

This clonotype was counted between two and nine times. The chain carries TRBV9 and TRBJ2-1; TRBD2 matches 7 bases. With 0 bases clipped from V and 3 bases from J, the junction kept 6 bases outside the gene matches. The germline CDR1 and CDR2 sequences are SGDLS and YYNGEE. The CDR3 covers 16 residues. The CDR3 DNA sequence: TGTGCCAGCAGCGTAGGCTTCCTAGCGGTCTACAATGAGCAGTTCTTC. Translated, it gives CASSVGFLAVYNEQFF.

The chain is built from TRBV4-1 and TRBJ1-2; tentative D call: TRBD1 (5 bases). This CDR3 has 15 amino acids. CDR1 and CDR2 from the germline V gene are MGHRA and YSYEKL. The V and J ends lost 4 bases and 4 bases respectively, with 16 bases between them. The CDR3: CASSPPGTPGYGYTF. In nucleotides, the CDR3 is TGCGCCAGCAGCCCACCCGGGACTCCAGGCTATGGCTACACCTTC.

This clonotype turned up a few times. This CDR3 is CASSKSASGNTIYF. The CDR3 DNA is TGTGCCAGCAGCAAATCAGCCTCTGGAAACACCATATATTTT. The V and J genes are TRBV7-9 and TRBJ1-3; D unclear. The CDR3 spans 14 residues. The germline CDR1 and CDR2 sequences are SEHNR and FQNEAQ (reference sequence). With 5 bases removed from V and 0 bases from J, the gap between germline ends came to 8 bases.

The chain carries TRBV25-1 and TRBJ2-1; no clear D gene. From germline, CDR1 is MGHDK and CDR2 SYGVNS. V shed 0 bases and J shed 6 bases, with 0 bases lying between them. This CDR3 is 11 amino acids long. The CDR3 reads CASSEYNEQFF. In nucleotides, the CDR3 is TGTGCCAGCAGTGAATACAATGAGCAGTTCTTC.

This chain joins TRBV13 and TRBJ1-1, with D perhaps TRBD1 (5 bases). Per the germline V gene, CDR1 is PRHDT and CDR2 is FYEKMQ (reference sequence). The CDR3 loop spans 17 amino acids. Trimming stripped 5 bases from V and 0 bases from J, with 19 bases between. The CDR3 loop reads CASSKGPPGRMNTEAFF. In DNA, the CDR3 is TGTGCCAGCAGCAAGGGGCCCCCTGGGCGTATGAACACTGAAGCTTTCTTT.

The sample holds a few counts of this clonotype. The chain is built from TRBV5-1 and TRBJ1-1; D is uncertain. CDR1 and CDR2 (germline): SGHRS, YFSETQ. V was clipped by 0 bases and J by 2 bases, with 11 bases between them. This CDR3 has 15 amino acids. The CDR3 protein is CASSLDPGYNTEAFF. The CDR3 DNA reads TGCGCCAGCAGCTTGGACCCGGGATATAACACTGAAGCTTTCTTT.

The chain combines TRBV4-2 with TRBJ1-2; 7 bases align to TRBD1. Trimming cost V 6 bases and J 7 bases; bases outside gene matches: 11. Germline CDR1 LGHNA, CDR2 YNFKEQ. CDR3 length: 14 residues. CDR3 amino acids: CASRQDRKKGGYTF. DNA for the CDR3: TGTGCCAGCAGACAGGACAGGAAGAAGGGTGGCTACACCTTC.

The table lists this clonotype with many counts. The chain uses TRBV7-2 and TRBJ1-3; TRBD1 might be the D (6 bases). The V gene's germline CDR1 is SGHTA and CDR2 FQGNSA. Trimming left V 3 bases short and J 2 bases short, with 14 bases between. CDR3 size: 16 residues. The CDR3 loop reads CASSLGPQGAGNTIYF. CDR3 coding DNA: TGTGCCAGCAGCTTGGGCCCACAGGGAGCTGGAAACACCATATATTTT.

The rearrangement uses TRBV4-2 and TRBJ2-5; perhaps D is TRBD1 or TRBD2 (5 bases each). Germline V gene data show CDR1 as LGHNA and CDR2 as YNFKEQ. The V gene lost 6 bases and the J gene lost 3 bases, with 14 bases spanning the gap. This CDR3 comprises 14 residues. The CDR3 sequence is CASSLRDREETQYF. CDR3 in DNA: TGTGCCAGCAGTCTCCGGGACCGAGAAGAGACCCAGTACTTC.

CDR3 loop: CSVPRQGGGQPQHF. The CDR3 bases are TGCAGCGTCCCCCGACAGGGAGGGGGTCAGCCCCAGCATTTT. The chain links TRBV29-1 to TRBJ1-5, with TRBD1 identical over 7 bases. Unmatched junction bases numbered 11, after V lost 6 bases and J lost 6 bases. Looked up from germline, CDR1 is SQVTM and CDR2 is ANQGSEA. This CDR3 spans 14 amino acids.

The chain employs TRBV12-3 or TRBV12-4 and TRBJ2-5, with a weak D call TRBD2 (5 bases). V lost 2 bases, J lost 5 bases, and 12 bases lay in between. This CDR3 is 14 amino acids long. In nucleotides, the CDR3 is TGTGCCAGCAGTTTAACGGGGAAGCCTGAGACCCAGTACTTC. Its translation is CASSLTGKPETQYF.

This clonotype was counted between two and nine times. CDR3 coding DNA: TGCAGTGCTAGCTTGGGGGGGCATAACACTGAAGCTTTCTTT. Amino acid sequence: CSASLGGHNTEAFF. The chain links TRBV20-1 to TRBJ1-1, with D possibly matching TRBD1 (6 bases). The CDR3 is 14 amino acids. Germline values: CDR1 DFQATT, CDR2 SNEGSKA (reference sequence). V lost 3 bases, J lost 2 bases, and 13 bases lay in between.

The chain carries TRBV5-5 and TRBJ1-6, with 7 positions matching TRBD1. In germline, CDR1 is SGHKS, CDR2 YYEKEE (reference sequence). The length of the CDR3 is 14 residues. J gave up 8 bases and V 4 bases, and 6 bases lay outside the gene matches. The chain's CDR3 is CASSRDSPYSPLHF. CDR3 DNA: TGTGCCAGCAGCCGGGACAGCCCGTATTCACCCCTCCACTTT. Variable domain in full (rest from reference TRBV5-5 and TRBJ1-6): DAGVTQSPTHLIKTRGQQVTLRCSPISGHKSVSWYQQVLGQGPQFIFQYYEKEERGRGNFPDRFSARQFPNYSSELNVNALLLGDSALYLCASSRDSPYSPLHFGNGTRLTVT.

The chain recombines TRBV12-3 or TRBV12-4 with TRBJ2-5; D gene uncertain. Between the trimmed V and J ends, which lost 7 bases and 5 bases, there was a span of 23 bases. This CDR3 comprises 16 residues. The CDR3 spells CASTSTPGWAWETQYF. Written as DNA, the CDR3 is TGTGCCAGCACCTCAACCCCCGGTTGGGCTTGGGAGACCCAGTACTTC.

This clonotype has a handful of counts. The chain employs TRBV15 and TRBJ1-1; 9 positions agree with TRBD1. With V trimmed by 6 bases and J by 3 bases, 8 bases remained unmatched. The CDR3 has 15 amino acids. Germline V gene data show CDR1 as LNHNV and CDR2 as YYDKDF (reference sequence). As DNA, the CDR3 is TGTGCCACCAGAGATGGACAGGGGTTTTACACTGAAGCTTTCTTT. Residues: CATRDGQGFYTEAFF.

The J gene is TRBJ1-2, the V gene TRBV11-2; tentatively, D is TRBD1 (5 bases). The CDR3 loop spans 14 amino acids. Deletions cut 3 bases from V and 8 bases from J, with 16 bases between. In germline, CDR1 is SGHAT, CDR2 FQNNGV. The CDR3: CASSFTDMAVGYTF. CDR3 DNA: TGTGCCAGCAGCTTTACGGACATGGCCGTGGGCTACACCTTC.

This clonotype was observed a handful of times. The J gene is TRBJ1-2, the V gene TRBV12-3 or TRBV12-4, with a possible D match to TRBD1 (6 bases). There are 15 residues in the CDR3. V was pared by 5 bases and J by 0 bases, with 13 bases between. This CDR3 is CASSPTGWANYGYTF. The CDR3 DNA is TGTGCCAGCAGTCCAACAGGGTGGGCTAACTATGGCTACACCTTC.

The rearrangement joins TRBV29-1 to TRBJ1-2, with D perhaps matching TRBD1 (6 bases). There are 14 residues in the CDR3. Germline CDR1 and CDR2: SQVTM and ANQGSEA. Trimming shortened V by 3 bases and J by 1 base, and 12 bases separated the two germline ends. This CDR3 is CSVDRDTVNYGYTF. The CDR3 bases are TGCAGCGTTGACCGGGACACAGTTAACTATGGCTACACCTTC. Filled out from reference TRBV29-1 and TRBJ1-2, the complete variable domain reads SAVISQKPSRDICQRGTSLTIQCQVDSQVTMMFWYRQQPGQSLTLIATANQGSEATYESGFVIDKFPISRPNLTFSTLTVSNMSPEDSSIYLCSVDRDTVNYGYTFGSGTRLTVV.

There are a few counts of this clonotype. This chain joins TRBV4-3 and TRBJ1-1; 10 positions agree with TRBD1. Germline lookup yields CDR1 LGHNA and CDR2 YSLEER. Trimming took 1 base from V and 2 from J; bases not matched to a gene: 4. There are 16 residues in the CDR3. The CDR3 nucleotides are TGCGCCAGCAGCCAAGTTCCGACAGGGGGCAACACTGAAGCTTTCTTT. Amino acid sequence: CASSQVPTGGNTEAFF.

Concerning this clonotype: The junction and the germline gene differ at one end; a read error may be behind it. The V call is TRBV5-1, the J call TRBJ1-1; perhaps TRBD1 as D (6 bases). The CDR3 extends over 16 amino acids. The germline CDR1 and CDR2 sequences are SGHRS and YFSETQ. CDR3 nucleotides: TGCGCCAGCAGCTTGGCCGGTCAGGGGCAGAACTCTGAAGCTTTCTTT. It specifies CASSLAGQGQNSEAFF.

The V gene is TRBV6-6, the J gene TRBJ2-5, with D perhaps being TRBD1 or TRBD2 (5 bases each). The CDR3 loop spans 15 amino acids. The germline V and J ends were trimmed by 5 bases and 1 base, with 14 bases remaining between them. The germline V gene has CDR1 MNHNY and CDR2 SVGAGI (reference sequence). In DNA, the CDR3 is TGTGCCAGCAGTCCGGGACGGAACCTCCAAGAGACCCAGTACTTC. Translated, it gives CASSPGRNLQETQYF.

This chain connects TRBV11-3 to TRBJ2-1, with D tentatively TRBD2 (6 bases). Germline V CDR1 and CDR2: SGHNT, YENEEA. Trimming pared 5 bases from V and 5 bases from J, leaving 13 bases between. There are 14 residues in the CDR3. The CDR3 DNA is TGTGCCAGCAGCAAACGGACTAACGACAATGAGCAGTTCTTC. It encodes CASSKRTNDNEQFF.

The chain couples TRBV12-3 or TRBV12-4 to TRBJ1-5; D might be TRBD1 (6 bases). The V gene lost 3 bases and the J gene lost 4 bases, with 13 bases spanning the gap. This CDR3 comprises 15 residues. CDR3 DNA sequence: TGTGCCAGCAGTTTGGGCAGGGGCTGGAATCAGCCCCAGCATTTT. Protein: CASSLGRGWNQPQHF.

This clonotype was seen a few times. Here the CDR3 reads CSVGQRLNTEAFF. The CDR3 DNA reads as TGCAGCGTTGGACAGAGGTTGAACACTGAAGCTTTCTTT. The rearrangement joins TRBV29-1 to TRBJ1-1; D may be TRBD1 (5 bases). V was cut by 4 bases and J by 0 bases, with 9 bases left in between. The CDR3 extends over 13 amino acids. The germline CDR1 and CDR2 sequences are SQVTM and ANQGSEA. Filled out from reference TRBV29-1 and TRBJ1-1, the complete variable domain reads SAVISQKPSRDICQRGTSLTIQCQVDSQVTMMFWYRQQPGQSLTLIATANQGSEATYESGFVIDKFPISRPNLTFSTLTVSNMSPEDSSIYLCSVGQRLNTEAFFGQGTRLTVV.

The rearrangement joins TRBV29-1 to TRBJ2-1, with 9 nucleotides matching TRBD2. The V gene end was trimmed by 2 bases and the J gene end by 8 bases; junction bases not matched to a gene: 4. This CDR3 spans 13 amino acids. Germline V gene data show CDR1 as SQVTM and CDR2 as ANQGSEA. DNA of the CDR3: TGCAGCGTTGAAATAGCGGGAGAAGATGAGCAGTTCTTC. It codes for CSVEIAGEDEQFF.

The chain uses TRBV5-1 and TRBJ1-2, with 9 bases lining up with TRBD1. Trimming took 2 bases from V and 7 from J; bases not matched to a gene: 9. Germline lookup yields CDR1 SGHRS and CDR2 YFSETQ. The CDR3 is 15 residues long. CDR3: CASSFPGQGIFGYTF. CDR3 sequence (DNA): TGCGCCAGCAGCTTCCCGGGACAGGGAATCTTTGGCTACACCTTC.

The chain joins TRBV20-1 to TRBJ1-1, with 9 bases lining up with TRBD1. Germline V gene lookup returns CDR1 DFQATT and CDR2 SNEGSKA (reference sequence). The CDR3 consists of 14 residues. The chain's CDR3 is CRGSRTGVNTEAFF. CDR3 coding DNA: TGCAGGGGAAGTAGGACAGGGGTAAACACTGAAGCTTTCTTT.

This chain's CDR3 is CASSFPSHNEQFF. The CDR3 bases are TGTGCCAGCAGTTTTCCATCCCACAATGAGCAGTTCTTC. The rearrangement links TRBV27 to TRBJ2-1; D is unclear. The CDR3 totals 13 residues. V lost 3 bases to trimming and J lost 5 bases, with 8 bases between them. From germline, CDR1 is MNHEY and CDR2 SMNVEV (reference sequence).

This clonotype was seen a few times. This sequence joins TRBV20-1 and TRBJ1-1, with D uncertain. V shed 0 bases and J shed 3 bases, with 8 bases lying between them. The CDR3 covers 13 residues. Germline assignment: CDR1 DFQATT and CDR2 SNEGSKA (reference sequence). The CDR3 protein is CSARDRRYTEAFF. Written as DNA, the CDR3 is TGCAGTGCTAGAGACAGGCGTTACACTGAAGCTTTCTTT.

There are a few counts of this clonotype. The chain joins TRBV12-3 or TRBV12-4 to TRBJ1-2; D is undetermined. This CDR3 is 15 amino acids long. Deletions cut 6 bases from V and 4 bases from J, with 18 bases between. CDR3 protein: CASSPRRDTGYGYTF. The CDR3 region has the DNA TGTGCCAGCAGCCCCCGGCGCGACACCGGCTATGGCTACACCTTC.

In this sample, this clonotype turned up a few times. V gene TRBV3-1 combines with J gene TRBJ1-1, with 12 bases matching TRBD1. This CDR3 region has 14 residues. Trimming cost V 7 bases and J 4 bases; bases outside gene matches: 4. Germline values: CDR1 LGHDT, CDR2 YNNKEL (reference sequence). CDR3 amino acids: CASTGQGASTEAFF. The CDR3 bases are TGTGCCAGCACGGGACAGGGGGCTAGCACTGAAGCTTTCTTT.